This T cell receptor beta chain emerged from a study of T cell changes during pregnancy in multiple sclerosis (dated by TCRdb to between 2018 and 2021). Background on the whole study: The study looked at changes in the T cell repertoire across pregnancy in women with multiple sclerosis.

Note on this clone: Its recognized antigen is unknown. No base quality information exists; no much larger clone differs at one position.

The CDR3 goes from the cysteine to the phenylalanine over 16 residues. Only the CDR3 DNA is retained, 48 bases long and in frame from the first base. CDR1 SNHLY and CDR2 FYNNEI are derived from the germline V gene. V lost 7 bases and J lost 7 bases, and the count of bases not matched to a germline gene is 16. Library generation was performed with the immunoSEQ multiplex PCR assay. The table was pulled from immuneACCESS by TCRdb, which kept in-frame rearrangements only. Such tables lose some clones; where checked, under half of the loss comes from unresolved V genes, and the rest has no known cause. The sample table records 40,000 or so clones; 93% of these occur just once. The ten biggest clones cover more than 0.6% of the sample.

Here the sequenced sample was CD4+ T cells from peripheral blood mononuclear cells, taken in the third trimester of pregnancy. The TCR comes from a female donor with multiple sclerosis, enrolled in a pregnancy study. The chain employs TRBV2 and TRBJ2-5; TRBD2 aligns with 9 central bases. In nucleotides, the sequence is TGTGCCAGCAAAAGGCTAGGAGCGGGGGGTTTGGCGACCCAGTACTTC. Its amino acids are CASKRLGAGGLATQYF.